This T cell receptor (beta chain) was captured by sequencing in a study of early T cells in non-severe SARS-CoV-2 infection. Study as a whole: The input, bulk RNA from unsorted whole blood, was sequenced, and chains were unpaired.

Each single cDNA molecule received a unique molecular identifier. One entry per CDR3 protein, called by TCRdb with MiXCR from the 5' RACE reads. The table records 70,000 or so distinct CDR3 sequences, around 15% of them present only once. Whole-study findings and limits: Matching against VDJdb likely underestimated virus-specific expansions, favoring anti-spike CD8.

Details on this clonotype: The antigen is not known.

Trimming removed 0 bases from V and 3 bases from J, with 14 bases in between. The CDR3 is made up of 17 amino acids. Germline V gives CDR1 ENHRY, CDR2 SYGVKD. Material for sequencing was whole blood. V and J are TRBV10-3 and TRBJ2-2; possibly TRBD2 for D (5 bases). The clonotype was recovered from an adult who was a healthcare worker with PCR-confirmed SARS-CoV-2 infection or an uninfected control (not recorded which). The CDR3 DNA reads as TGTGCCATCAGTGAGTCGGGAGCACTACTCTACACCGGGGAGCTGTTTTTT. Residues: CAISESGALLYTGELFF.